These 27 T cell receptor beta chains share one sample of origin, sequenced in a study of T cell repertoires and HLA-DP antigens. Assay used: immunoSEQ multiplex PCR; TCRdb lists only in-frame clones, some missing. The repertoire holds about 89,000 clones, with approximately 86% as singletons. Their target antigens are unknown. Sequencing input: CD4+ T cells from PBMCs. Receptors originate from a man aged 45-65 years in good health and CMV-seronegative.

The chain carries TRBV7-9 and TRBJ1-2; D is unclear. Germline assignment: CDR1 SEHNR and CDR2 FQNEAQ (reference sequence). This CDR3 contains 13 residues. V lost 0 bases and J 8 bases, leaving 10 bases between the germline ends. CDR3 nucleotides: TGTGCCAGCAGCTTAGCAGGGTTCGGAGGCTACACCTTC. Encoded protein: CASSLAGFGGYTF.

The V and J genes are TRBV5-1 and TRBJ2-1, with 7 nucleotides matching TRBD1. Germline V gives CDR1 SGHRS, CDR2 YFSETQ. The CDR3 loop spans 15 amino acids. V gave up 2 bases and J gave up 5 bases; unmatched junction bases: 7. In nucleotides, the CDR3 is TGCGCCAGCAGCTTCGGATGGACAGGCAACAATGAGCAGTTCTTC. It is translated as CASSFGWTGNNEQFF.

The chain combines TRBV18 with TRBJ1-3, with 8 positions matching TRBD1. Germline CDR1 is KGHSH and CDR2 is LQKENI. CDR3 length equals 16 residues. J gave up 0 bases and V 8 bases, and 9 bases lay outside the gene matches. The CDR3 loop reads CASTGQGATSGNTIYF. The CDR3 DNA is TGTGCCAGCACCGGTCAGGGGGCGACCTCTGGAAACACCATATATTTT.

This chain joins TRBV28 and TRBJ2-2, with D unresolved. The germline CDR1 and CDR2 sequences are MDHEN and SYDVKM. V lost 0 bases and J 1 base, leaving 6 bases between the germline ends. The CDR3 runs to 15 residues. As DNA, the CDR3 is TGTGCCAGCAGTTTATGGGAAATGAACACCGGGGAGCTGTTTTTT. Its translation: CASSLWEMNTGELFF.

This clone is a singleton in its sample. This rearrangement joins TRBV5-1 to TRBJ2-2; 10 positions agree with TRBD1. The germline V gene has CDR1 SGHRS and CDR2 YFSETQ. The CDR3 is 16 residues long. The junction had 7 bases not matched to a gene; V was cut back by 3 bases and J by 5 bases. CDR3 DNA: TGCGCCAGCAGCTCGCAAAGACAGGGGGCGACCGGGGAGCTGTTTTTT. It translates to CASSSQRQGATGELFF.

The chain couples TRBV23-1 to TRBJ1-2; perhaps TRBD1 as D (6 bases). TRBV23-1 is designated an ORF whose function remains uncertain. The CDR3 has 13 residues. V was clipped by 10 bases and J by 4 bases, with 16 bases between them. The CDR3 DNA is TGCGCCATTAAACAGGGAAGGCTCTATGGCTACACCTTC. Protein sequence: CAIKQGRLYGYTF.

This clone has just a few counts. The chain has TRBV15 and TRBJ2-1; 10 positions match TRBD2. The CDR3 consists of 14 residues. V shed 0 bases and J 10 bases; nucleotides not matched to a gene: 3. The germline V gene has CDR1 LNHNV and CDR2 YYDKDF (reference sequence). DNA for the CDR3: TGTGCCACCAGCAGAGATCGGGGACTAGCGGAGCAGTTCTTC. It codes for CATSRDRGLAEQFF.

This clone was detected a few times. The V and J genes are TRBV5-1 and TRBJ2-2; the D gene could be TRBD1 or TRBD2 (6 bases each). CDR1 and CDR2 from the germline V gene are SGHRS and YFSETQ. The CDR3 runs to 14 residues. V was clipped by 0 bases and J by 6 bases, with 9 bases between them. This CDR3 is CASSLAGGAGELFF. CDR3 nucleotides: TGCGCCAGCAGCTTGGCCGGGGGCGCCGGGGAGCTGTTTTTT.

This chain connects TRBV6-5 to TRBJ2-7, with a possible D match to TRBD2 (6 bases). The CDR3 is made up of 13 amino acids. V was cut by 4 bases and J by 3 bases, with 10 bases left in between. Germline V gene sequence: CDR1 MNHEY, CDR2 SVGAGI. CDR3 sequence reads: CASSSGTGYEQYF. CDR3 coding DNA: TGTGCCAGCAGTTCCGGGACTGGCTACGAGCAGTACTTC.

V is TRBV6-1 and J is TRBJ2-7; 7 positions agree with TRBD2. The CDR3 runs to 15 residues. The junction had 10 bases not matched to a gene; V was cut back by 8 bases and J by 0 bases. Germline CDR1 reads MNHNS; CDR2 reads SASEGT. Here the CDR3 DNA reads TGTGCCAGCCGGAGCGGGGTTTTGAGCTCCTACGAGCAGTACTTC. As protein: CASRSGVLSSYEQYF.

This chain links TRBV30 with TRBJ1-5; possibly TRBD1 for D (5 bases). CDR1 is GTSNPN, CDR2 SVGIG, per germline (reference sequence). Trimming cost V 4 bases and J 0 bases, with 13 bases left between them. This CDR3 is built from 15 residues. This CDR3 reads CAWTENRYSNQPQHF. The CDR3 region has the DNA TGTGCCTGGACCGAGAACAGGTATAGCAATCAGCCCCAGCATTTT.

The chain joins TRBV19 to TRBJ1-1; no firm D call. V gave up 9 bases and J gave up 8 bases, with 13 bases separating them. The CDR3 has 11 amino acids. Germline V gives CDR1 LNHDA, CDR2 SQIVND (reference sequence). The DNA for the CDR3 is TGTGCCAGCCGGCTAACGGACGAAGCTTTCTTT. As protein: CASRLTDEAFF.

The chain employs TRBV5-6 and TRBJ2-5, with unresolved D. Trimming cost V 1 base and J 3 bases, with 13 bases left between them. The CDR3 consists of 15 residues. Per the germline V gene, CDR1 is SGHDT and CDR2 is YYEEEE. The CDR3 region is CASSLFVGQKETQYF. The CDR3 bases are TGTGCCAGCAGCTTGTTTGTTGGGCAGAAAGAGACCCAGTACTTC.

The chain uses TRBV4-3 and TRBJ2-5; TRBD1 aligns across 9 bases. This CDR3 spans 13 amino acids. Trimming removed 5 bases from V and 5 bases from J; junction bases left unmatched: 3. Germline V gene lookup returns CDR1 LGHNA and CDR2 YSLEER. CDR3 sequence: CASSNRGPETQYF. The CDR3, as DNA: TGCGCCAGCAGCAACAGGGGGCCGGAGACCCAGTACTTC.

This CDR3 reads CASSGLAKNIQYF. DNA of the CDR3: TGTGCCAGCAGCGGCTTAGCCAAAAACATTCAGTACTTC. The chain joins TRBV2 to TRBJ2-4; no clear D. V lost 6 bases and J 0 bases, leaving 6 bases between the germline ends. The germline V gene has CDR1 SNHLY and CDR2 FYNNEI. The CDR3 is made up of 13 amino acids.

The V gene is TRBV30, the J gene TRBJ1-1, with TRBD1 as a possible D gene (5 bases). This CDR3 contains 13 residues. Germline V CDR1 and CDR2: GTSNPN, SVGIG (reference sequence). Trimming took 2 bases from V and 1 from J, leaving 8 bases between them. CDR3: CAWSRGGNTEAFF. CDR3 DNA sequence: TGTGCCTGGAGTCGGGGCGGGAACACTGAAGCTTTCTTT.

The gene calls are TRBV5-1 and TRBJ2-7, with D tentatively TRBD2 (7 bases). CDR1 and CDR2 from the germline V gene are SGHRS and YFSETQ. Trimming left V 2 bases short and J 5 bases short, with 14 bases between. The CDR3 loop spans 14 amino acids. The CDR3 sequence is CASSLGRGGDEQYF. The CDR3 DNA follows: TGCGCCAGCAGCTTAGGCAGGGGAGGGGACGAGCAGTACTTC.

The chain combines TRBV5-6 with TRBJ2-3; D not certain. The CDR3 covers 13 residues. Germline assignment: CDR1 SGHDT and CDR2 YYEEEE. Deletions cut 4 bases from V and 0 bases from J, with 6 bases between. The CDR3 reads CASSLPSTDTQYF. CDR3 sequence (DNA): TGTGCCAGCAGCCTCCCAAGCACAGATACGCAGTATTTT.

V and J are TRBV11-2 and TRBJ1-1, with D perhaps matching TRBD1 (5 bases). The CDR3 totals 14 residues. The germline gives CDR1 SGHAT, CDR2 FQNNGV. The ends were cut back, 7 bases at V and 1 base at J, with 13 bases in the middle. The DNA for the CDR3 is TGTGCCAGCACCTCGGGACTTTGGAACACTGAAGCTTTCTTT. Encoded protein: CASTSGLWNTEAFF.

The chain links TRBV9 to TRBJ2-5; 9 bases agree with TRBD1. Germline V gene sequence: CDR1 SGDLS, CDR2 YYNGEE. The V gene end was trimmed by 0 bases and the J gene end by 4 bases; junction bases not matched to a gene: 7. The CDR3 has 16 amino acids. This CDR3 is CASSVVGGQGGETQYF. The CDR3 region has the DNA TGTGCCAGCAGCGTAGTTGGGGGACAGGGTGGAGAGACCCAGTACTTC.

The chain is built from TRBV4-2 and TRBJ2-1; D remains unclear. The CDR3 totals 16 residues. V lost 0 bases and J 0 bases, leaving 9 bases between the germline ends. Per the germline V gene, CDR1 is LGHNA and CDR2 is YNFKEQ. The CDR3 loop is CASSQDLASSYNEQFF. The CDR3 DNA sequence: TGTGCCAGCAGCCAAGATCTGGCGAGCTCCTACAATGAGCAGTTCTTC.

This clone was seen just once. This chain joins TRBV30 and TRBJ1-1; D perhaps matches TRBD1 (5 bases). Germline loops: CDR1 GTSNPN, CDR2 SVGIG (reference sequence). The V end lost 5 bases, the J end lost 4 bases, and 17 bases lay between the germline ends. The CDR3 has 14 residues. The CDR3 nucleotides read TGTGCCTGGGGCGAAGACGGGACTCGCACTGAAGCTTTCTTT. This translates into CAWGEDGTRTEAFF.

Only one count was recorded for this clone. The V call is TRBV7-8, the J call TRBJ1-5; D not certain. This CDR3 contains 14 residues. From germline, CDR1 is SGHVS and CDR2 FQNEAQ. Trimming took 5 bases from V and 4 from J, leaving 12 bases between them. The CDR3 nucleotides are TGTGCCAGCAGCCCCGAGACTTTTAATCAGCCCCAGCATTTT. Amino acid sequence: CASSPETFNQPQHF.

This chain links TRBV7-2 with TRBJ2-1; D remains unclear. The V gene's germline CDR1 is SGHTA and CDR2 FQGNSA. CDR3 length: 16 amino acids. V gave up 3 bases and J gave up 1 base, with 13 bases separating them. The CDR3 DNA follows: TGTGCCAGCAGCTTGTTAGGAGTTGGGTCCTACAATGAGCAGTTCTTC. Translation gives CASSLLGVGSYNEQFF.

J is TRBJ2-2 and V is TRBV7-2; tentatively, D is TRBD2 (6 bases). This CDR3 has 15 residues. CDR1 SGHTA and CDR2 FQGNSA come from the germline V gene. Trimming removed 7 bases from V and 3 bases from J, with 15 bases in between. This CDR3 is CASTKRARDTGELFF. The CDR3 region has the DNA TGTGCCAGCACCAAGCGGGCTCGGGACACCGGGGAGCTGTTTTTT. Looking up the rest from reference TRBV7-2 and TRBJ2-2 gives the full variable domain: GAGVSQSPSNKVTEKGKDVELRCDPISGHTALYWYRQSLGQGLEFLIYFQGNSAPDKSGLPSDRFSAERTGGSVSTLTIQRTQQEDSAVYLCASTKRARDTGELFFGEGSRLTVL.

The chain combines TRBV5-1 with TRBJ2-6; D is ambiguous. The V end was cut by 1 base, the J end by 3 bases, with 8 bases between. The CDR3 totals 15 residues. Germline-derived CDR1 and CDR2 are SGHRS and YFSETQ. CDR3 in amino acids: CASSLLSVGANVLTF. In DNA form, the CDR3 reads TGCGCCAGCAGCTTGTTGTCAGTTGGGGCCAACGTCCTGACTTTC. The whole variable domain, filled in from reference TRBV5-1 and TRBJ2-6, reads KAGVTQTPRYLIKTRGQQVTLSCSPISGHRSVSWYQQTPGQGLQFLFEYFSETQRNKGNFPGRFSGRQFSNSRSEMNVSTLELGDSALYLCASSLLSVGANVLTFGAGSRLTVL.

This rearrangement joins TRBV5-4 to TRBJ2-5, with 9 bases lining up with TRBD2. V trimming: 0 bases; J trimming: 4 bases; junction bases outside the gene matches: 1. The germline V gene encodes CDR1 SGHNT and CDR2 YYREEE (reference sequence). This CDR3 has 14 amino acids. CDR3 in amino acids: CASSLVSGGETQYF. The CDR3 nucleotides are TGTGCCAGCAGCTTGGTTAGCGGGGGAGAGACCCAGTACTTC.